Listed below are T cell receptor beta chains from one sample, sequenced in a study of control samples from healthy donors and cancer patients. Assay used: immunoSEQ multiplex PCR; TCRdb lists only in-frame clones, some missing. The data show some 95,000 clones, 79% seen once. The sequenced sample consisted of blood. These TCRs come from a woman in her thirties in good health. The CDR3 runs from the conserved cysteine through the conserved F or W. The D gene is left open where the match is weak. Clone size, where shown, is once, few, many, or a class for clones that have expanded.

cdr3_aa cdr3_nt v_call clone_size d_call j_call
CASSFQANQPQHF TGTGCCAGCAGTTTTCAGGCAAATCAGCCCCAGCATTTT TRBV27 few NA TRBJ1-5
CASSITRKETQYF TGTGCCAGTAGTATAACCAGGAAAGAGACCCAGTACTTC TRBV19 NA NA TRBJ2-5
CASGGTRLYEQYF TGTGCCAGTGGGGGGACAAGACTCTACGAGCAGTACTTC TRBV2 NA NA TRBJ2-7
CASSDPGASDEQYF TGCGCCAGCAGCGATCCGGGAGCTAGCGACGAGCAGTACTTC TRBV5-1 NA NA TRBJ2-7
CASTATPSGGGRTEAFF TGTGCCAGCACGGCCACGCCTTCGGGTGGGGGTAGAACTGAAGCTTTCTTT TRBV5-6 few NA TRBJ1-1
CASGLKGRGTEAFF TGTGCTAGTGGTTTGAAGGGTAGAGGGACTGAAGCTTTCTTT TRBV12-5 NA NA TRBJ1-1
CAAERAHTEAFF TGTGCCGCCGAACGGGCACACACTGAAGCTTTCTTT TRBV30 few NA TRBJ1-1
CASSLDPRGGNTEAFF TGTGCCAGCAGCTTAGATCCCAGGGGCGGGAACACTGAAGCTTTCTTT TRBV11-2 NA NA TRBJ1-1
CASSQGSRTGSGGEAFF TGCGCCAGCAGCCAAGGATCGAGGACAGGATCAGGGGGTGAAGCTTTCTTT TRBV4-3 NA TRBD1 TRBJ1-1
CAISETGDTEAFF TGTGCCATCAGTGAGACAGGGGACACTGAAGCTTTCTTT TRBV10-3 NA TRBD1 TRBJ1-1
CASTSDYNEQFF TGTGCCAGCACCTCCGACTACAATGAGCAGTTCTTC TRBV12-3/TRBV12-4 NA NA TRBJ2-1
CASSLLRETQYF TGTGCCAGCAGTTTGTTGAGAGAGACCCAGTACTTC TRBV12-3/TRBV12-4 NA NA TRBJ2-5
CASSYDWGAETQYF TGTGCCAGCAGTTACGATTGGGGAGCCGAGACCCAGTACTTC TRBV6-6 NA NA TRBJ2-5
CAISEAAISPLHF TGTGCCATCAGTGAGGCGGCAATTTCACCCCTCCACTTT TRBV10-3 NA NA TRBJ1-6
CASSLMTGSYTDTQYF TGTGCCAGCAGCCTAATGACTGGATCGTACACAGATACGCAGTATTTT TRBV5-4 NA NA TRBJ2-3